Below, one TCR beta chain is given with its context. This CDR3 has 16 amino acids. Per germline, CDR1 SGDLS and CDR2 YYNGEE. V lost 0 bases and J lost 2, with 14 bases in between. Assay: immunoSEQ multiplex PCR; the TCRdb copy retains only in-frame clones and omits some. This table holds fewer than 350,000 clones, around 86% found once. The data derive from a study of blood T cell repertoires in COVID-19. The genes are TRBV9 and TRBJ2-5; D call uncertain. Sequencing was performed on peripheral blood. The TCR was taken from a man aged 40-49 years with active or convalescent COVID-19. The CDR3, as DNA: TGTGCCAGCAGCGTAGGCCCCATGGGCAGTCAAGAGACCCAGTACTTC. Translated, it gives CASSVGPMGSQETQYF.